This T cell receptor (beta chain) was captured in a study of blood T cell repertoires in COVID-19 (dated by TCRdb to the early 2020s). Concerning the study at large: Collaborator samples came from the United States, Italy and Spain and covered acute and convalescent phases of COVID-19. The prospective study material was composed of cDNA or gDNA derived from T cells, B-cell-depleted T cells, or PBMCs. The dataset comprised deeply sampled blood TCRbeta repertoires from subjects exposed to, actively infected with, or recovered from COVID-19. A freely available public database, intended as a resource for researchers studying the immune response to SARS-CoV-2, is where the repertoires were released. Samples were obtained from the ongoing ImmuneRACE study (first 160 participants) and from over a thousand subjects provided by 6 global collaborators. Nearly every sample came with metadata listing a de-identified subject ID, COVID-19 status, age in years and sex. Where available, HLA class I and class II types were taken from metadata supplied by the sample provider and were not determined by assay-based typing.

With regard to this clone: No cognate antigen has been identified for it. Nothing much larger sits one base from this clone, and base qualities are not available.

Overall study results and their limits: Clinical and demographic metadata were provided uncurated, with the amount varying by source and participant.

Collaborating institutions collected whole blood in K2EDTA tubes following their own protocols. For TCRbeta analysis, collaborators shipped samples in one of three forms: frozen whole blood, isolated PBMCs, or DNA extracted from either of those sample types. Relative to germline, V is 4 bases shorter and J is 4 bases shorter, with 10 bases between their ends. The germline V gene (reference sequence) sets CDR1 to LGHDT and CDR2 to YNNKEL. Including the terminal cysteine and phenylalanine, the CDR3 comprises 13 residues. Just CDR3 DNA is preserved here, 39 bases in frame from base 1. TCRbeta CDR3 regions were amplified from genomic DNA using the immunoSEQ Assay, a bias-controlled multiplex PCR. In the original analysis: The number of nucleated cells in each sample was estimated from the amplification of reference gene primers within the assay. Sequence reads were collapsed and filtered to measure the absolute abundance of every unique TCRbeta CDR3 rearrangement. For each sample, productive Simpson clonality was calculated as the square root of Simpson's diversity index over productive rearrangements. The clones in this table, taken by TCRdb from immuneACCESS, are in-frame only. Not every clone is retained; where verified, under half of the shortfall comes from an unresolved V gene, and the cause of the rest is unknown. V and J calls and clone size follow that table, whereas D and trimming were derived from the DNA. Recorded for this sample are about 88,000 clones; 55% to 80% of them occurred a single time. Jointly, the top ten make up 20% to 25% of the sample.

The sequenced material came from peripheral blood. The receptor's source is an older woman in a cohort sampled during active or convalescent COVID-19. The rearranged segments are TRBV3-1 (or the pseudogene TRBV3-2) and TRBJ1-2; TRBD1 is perhaps the D gene, given 6 matching bases. The CDR3 protein is CASSLRGPYGYTF. In nucleotides, the sequence is TGTGCCAGCAGCCTCAGGGGACCCTATGGCTACACCTTC.